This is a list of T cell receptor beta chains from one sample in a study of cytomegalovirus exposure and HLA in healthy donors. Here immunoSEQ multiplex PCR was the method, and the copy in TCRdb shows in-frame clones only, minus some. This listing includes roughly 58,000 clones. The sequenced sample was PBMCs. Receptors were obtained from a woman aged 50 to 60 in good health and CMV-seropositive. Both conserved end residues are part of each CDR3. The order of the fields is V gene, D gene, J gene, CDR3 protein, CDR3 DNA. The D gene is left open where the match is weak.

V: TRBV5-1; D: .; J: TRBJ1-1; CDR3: CASSFGDKNTEAFF; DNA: TGCGCCAGCAGCTTTGGGGACAAGAACACTGAAGCTTTCTTT
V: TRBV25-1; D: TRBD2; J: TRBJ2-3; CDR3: CASSGGTSGVPRDTQYF; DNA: TGTGCCAGCAGTGGGGGGACTAGCGGGGTTCCGAGAGATACGCAGTATTTT
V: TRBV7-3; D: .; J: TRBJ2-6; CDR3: CASSLISGSGANVLTF; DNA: TGTGCCAGCAGCTTAATAAGCGGGTCTGGGGCCAACGTCCTGACTTTC
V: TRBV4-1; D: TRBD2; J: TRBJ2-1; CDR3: CASSLLPGLAGENEQFF; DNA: TGCGCCAGCAGCTTATTACCGGGACTAGCGGGAGAGAATGAGCAGTTCTTC
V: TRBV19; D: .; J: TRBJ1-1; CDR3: CASTSQVGHGTEAFF; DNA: TGTGCCAGTACCTCCCAGGTGGGCCATGGAACTGAAGCTTTCTTT
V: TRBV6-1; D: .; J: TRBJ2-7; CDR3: CASARGPYEQYF; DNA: TGTGCCAGCGCCCGGGGTCCCTACGAGCAGTACTTC
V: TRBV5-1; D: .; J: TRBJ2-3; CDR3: CASTLQGHQTDTQYF; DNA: TGCGCCAGCACCTTGCAGGGCCACCAAACAGATACGCAGTATTTT
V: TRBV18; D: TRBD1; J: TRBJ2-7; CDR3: CASSPLKGTASYEQYF; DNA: TGTGCCAGCTCACCACTCAAGGGGACAGCCAGCTACGAGCAGTACTTC
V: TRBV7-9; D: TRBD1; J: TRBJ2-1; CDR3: CASSKMTGSDEQFF; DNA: TGTGCCAGCAGCAAAATGACAGGGAGCGATGAGCAGTTCTTC
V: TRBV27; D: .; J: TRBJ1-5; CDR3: CASSLLGGGNQPQHF; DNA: TGTGCCAGCAGTTTGTTAGGGGGTGGCAATCAGCCCCAGCATTTT
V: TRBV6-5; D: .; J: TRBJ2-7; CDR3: CASSYSSRGSYEQYF; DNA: TGTGCCAGCAGTTACTCGAGTCGGGGTTCCTACGAGCAGTACTTC
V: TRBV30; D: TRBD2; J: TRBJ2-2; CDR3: CAWNYASGGTGGELFF; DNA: TGTGCCTGGAACTACGCTAGCGGGGGCACCGGCGGGGAGCTGTTTTTT
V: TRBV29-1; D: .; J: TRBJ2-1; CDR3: CSALPSYNEQFF; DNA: TGCAGCGCCCTCCCCTCCTACAATGAGCAGTTCTTC
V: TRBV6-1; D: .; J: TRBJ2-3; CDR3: CASSLSVLATDTQYF; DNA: TGTGCCAGCAGTCTCTCGGTACTAGCTACAGATACGCAGTATTTT
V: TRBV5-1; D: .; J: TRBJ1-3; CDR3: CASSLGTDRYGNTIYF; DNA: TGCGCCAGCAGCTTGGGGACAGATAGATATGGAAACACCATATATTTT
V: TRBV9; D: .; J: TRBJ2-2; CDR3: CASSALNRGELFF; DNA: TGTGCCAGCAGCGCCCTTAATCGGGGGGAGCTGTTTTTT
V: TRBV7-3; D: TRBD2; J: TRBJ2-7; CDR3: CASSSTSGGTYEQYF; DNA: TGTGCCAGCAGCTCGACTAGCGGGGGAACCTACGAGCAGTACTTC
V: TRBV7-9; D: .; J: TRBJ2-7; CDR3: CASSLGWGGSTYEQYF; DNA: TGTGCCAGCAGCTTAGGCTGGGGAGGCAGTACCTACGAGCAGTACTTC
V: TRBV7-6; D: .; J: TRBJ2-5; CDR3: CASSLTPYLRGNQETQYF; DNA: TGTGCCAGCAGCTTAACCCCTTACTTGCGGGGCAACCAAGAGACCCAGTACTTC
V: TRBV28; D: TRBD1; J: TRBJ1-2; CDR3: CASRNDRGYGYTF; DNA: TGTGCCAGCAGAAACGACAGGGGATATGGCTACACCTTC
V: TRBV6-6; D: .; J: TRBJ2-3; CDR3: CASSGGTDTQYF; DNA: TGTGCCAGCAGCGGAGGCACAGATACGCAGTATTTT
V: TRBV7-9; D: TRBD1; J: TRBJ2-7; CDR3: CASSLTGALTYEQYF; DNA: TGTGCCAGCAGTTTGACAGGGGCGCTGACCTACGAGCAGTACTTC
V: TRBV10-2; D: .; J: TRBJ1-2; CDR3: CASSPTPGNGYTF; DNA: TGCGCCAGCAGCCCAACCCCCGGGAATGGCTACACCTTC
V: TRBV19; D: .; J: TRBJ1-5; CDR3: CASSLRQRNQPQHF; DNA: TGTGCCAGTAGTCTGAGACAGAGAAATCAGCCCCAGCATTTT
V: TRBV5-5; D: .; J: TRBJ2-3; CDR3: CASSPGGSVDTQYF; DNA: TGTGCCAGCAGCCCCGGAGGCTCGGTGGATACGCAGTATTTT
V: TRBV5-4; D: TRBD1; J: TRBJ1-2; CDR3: CASRIGNRGDRKGYTF; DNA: TGTGCCAGCAGGATCGGGAACAGGGGCGACAGGAAGGGCTACACCTTC
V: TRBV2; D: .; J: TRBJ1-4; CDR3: CASSGTGGREKLFF; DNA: TGTGCCAGCAGTGGGACGGGGGGCCGGGAAAAACTGTTTTTT
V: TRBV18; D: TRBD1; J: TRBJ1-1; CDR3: CASSPLGQGAGTEAFF; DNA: TGTGCCAGCTCACCGCTAGGACAGGGGGCAGGCACTGAAGCTTTCTTT
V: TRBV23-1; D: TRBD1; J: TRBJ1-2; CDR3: CASSQFIRDRGGGYTF; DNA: TGCGCCAGCAGTCAATTCATCCGAGACAGGGGTGGTGGCTACACCTTC
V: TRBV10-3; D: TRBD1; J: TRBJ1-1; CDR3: CAISPTGDTEAFF; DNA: TGTGCCATCAGTCCTACAGGGGACACTGAAGCTTTCTTT
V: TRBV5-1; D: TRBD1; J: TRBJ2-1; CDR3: CASSFGTGGIYEQFF; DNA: TGCGCCAGCAGCTTCGGGACAGGGGGCATCTATGAGCAGTTCTTC
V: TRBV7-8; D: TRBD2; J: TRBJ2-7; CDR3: CASSWTSAKYEQYF; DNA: TGTGCCAGCAGCTGGACTAGTGCAAAGTACGAGCAGTACTTC
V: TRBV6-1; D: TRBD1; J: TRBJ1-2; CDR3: CASSEVAGGSNYGYTF; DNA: TGTGCCAGCAGTGAAGTGGCAGGGGGCTCTAACTATGGCTACACCTTC